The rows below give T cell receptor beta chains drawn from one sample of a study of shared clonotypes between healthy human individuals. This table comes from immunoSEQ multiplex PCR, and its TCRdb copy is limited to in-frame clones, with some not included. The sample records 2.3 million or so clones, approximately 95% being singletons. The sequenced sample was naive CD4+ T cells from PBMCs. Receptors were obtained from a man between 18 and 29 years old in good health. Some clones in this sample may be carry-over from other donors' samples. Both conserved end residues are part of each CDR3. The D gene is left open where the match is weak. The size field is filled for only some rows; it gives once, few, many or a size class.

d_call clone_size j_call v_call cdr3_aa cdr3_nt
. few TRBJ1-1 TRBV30 CAWSLQGRTEAFF TGTGCCTGGAGTTTACAGGGAAGAACTGAAGCTTTCTTT
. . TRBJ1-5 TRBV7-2 CASSLVTGPGNQPQHF TGTGCCAGCAGCTTAGTGACAGGCCCTGGCAATCAGCCCCAGCATTTT
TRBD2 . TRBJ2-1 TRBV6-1 CASSAGGDEQFF TGTGCCAGCAGTGCGGGGGGGGATGAGCAGTTCTTC
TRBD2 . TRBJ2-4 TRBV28 CASTPPPGTSGSRGAPIQYF TGTGCCAGCACCCCCCCGCCCGGGACTAGCGGGAGTAGGGGGGCCCCCATTCAGTACTTC
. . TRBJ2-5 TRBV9 CASSAKGIQETQYF TGTGCCAGCAGCGCTAAGGGGATACAAGAGACCCAGTACTTC
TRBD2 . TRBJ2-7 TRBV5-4 CASSPSGRESYEQYF TGTGCCAGCAGCCCCAGCGGGAGGGAATCCTACGAGCAGTACTTC
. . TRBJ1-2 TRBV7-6 CASSPDRSYGYTF TGTGCCAGCAGCCCTGACAGGTCCTATGGCTACACCTTC
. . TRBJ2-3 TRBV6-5 CASRRGSPGDTQYF TGTGCCAGCAGAAGGGGCAGCCCAGGGGATACGCAGTATTTT
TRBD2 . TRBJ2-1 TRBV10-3 CAISLGGRAYNEQFF TGTGCCATCAGTCTAGGCGGGAGGGCCTACAATGAGCAGTTCTTC
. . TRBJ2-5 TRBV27 CASSPVMGGWETQYF TGTGCCAGCAGTCCCGTGATGGGGGGCTGGGAGACCCAGTACTTC
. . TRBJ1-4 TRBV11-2 CASSSNVNSEKLFF TGTGCCAGCAGCTCCAATGTGAATTCGGAAAAACTGTTTTTT
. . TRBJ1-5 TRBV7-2 CASSLLSNQPQHF TGTGCCAGCAGCTTATTAAGCAATCAGCCCCAGCATTTT
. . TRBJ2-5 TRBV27 CASSFDLWTGQATQYF TGTGCCAGCAGCTTTGACCTTTGGACCGGTCAAGCAACCCAGTACTTC
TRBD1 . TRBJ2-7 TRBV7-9 CASSSDRGAYEQYF TGTGCCAGCAGCTCGGACAGGGGGGCCTACGAGCAGTACTTC
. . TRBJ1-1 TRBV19 CASRGTEAFF TGTGCCAGTAGGGGAACTGAAGCTTTCTTT
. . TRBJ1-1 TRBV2 CASKADYNTEAFF TGTGCCAGCAAGGCAGACTATAACACTGAAGCTTTCTTT
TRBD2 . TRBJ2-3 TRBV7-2 CASSLRLSSGADTQYF TGTGCCAGCAGCTTAAGGTTGTCTAGCGGTGCAGATACGCAGTATTTT
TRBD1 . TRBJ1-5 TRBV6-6 CASTLGQGNQPQHF TGTGCCAGCACCCTGGGACAGGGCAATCAGCCCCAGCATTTT
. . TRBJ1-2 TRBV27 CASSPTWQGGSYTF TGTGCCAGCAGTCCGACTTGGCAAGGCGGAAGCTACACCTTC
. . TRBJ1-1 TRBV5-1 CASSGRGGNTEAFF TGCGCCAGCAGCGGTCGAGGGGGGAACACTGAAGCTTTCTTT
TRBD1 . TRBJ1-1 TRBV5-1 CASSFGTVTEAFF TGCGCCAGCAGCTTTGGGACAGTCACTGAAGCTTTCTTT
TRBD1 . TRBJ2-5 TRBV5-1 CASSHGQAEETQYF TGCGCCAGCAGCCACGGACAGGCAGAAGAGACCCAGTACTTC
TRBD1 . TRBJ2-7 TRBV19 CASRDRVDEQYF TGTGCCAGTCGGGACAGGGTGGACGAGCAGTACTTC
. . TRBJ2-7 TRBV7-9 CASSINYEQYF TGTGCCAGCAGCATTAACTACGAGCAGTACTTC
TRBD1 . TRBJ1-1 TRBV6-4 CASSDSDRAKAFF TGTGCCAGCAGTGACTCAGACAGGGCGAAGGCTTTCTTT
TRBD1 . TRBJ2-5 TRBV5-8 CASSVRRGETQYF TGTGCCAGCAGCGTCCGCAGGGGGGAGACCCAGTACTTC
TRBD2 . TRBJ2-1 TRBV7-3 CASSPGLASYNEQFF TGTGCCAGCAGCCCCGGACTAGCTTCCTACAATGAGCAGTTCTTC
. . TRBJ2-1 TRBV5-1 CASSLGGIYNEQFF TGCGCCAGCAGCTTGGGAGGGATCTACAATGAGCAGTTCTTC
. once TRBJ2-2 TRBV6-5 CASSPWDGTGELFF TGTGCCAGCAGTCCGTGGGACGGCACCGGGGAGCTGTTTTTT
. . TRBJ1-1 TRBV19 CASSRRVMDTEAFF TGTGCCAGTAGTAGGAGGGTTATGGACACTGAAGCTTTCTTT
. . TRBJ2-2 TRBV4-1 CASSLGGNTGELFF TGCGCCAGCAGCCTCGGGGGGAACACCGGGGAGCTGTTTTTT
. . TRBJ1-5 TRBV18 CASSLDMNQPQHF TGTGCCAGCTCACTCGATATGAATCAGCCCCAGCATTTT
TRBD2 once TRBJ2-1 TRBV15 CATSRGDSGSVEQFF TGTGCCACCAGCAGAGGTGATAGCGGGAGTGTTGAGCAGTTCTTC
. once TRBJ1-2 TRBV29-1 CSVLTLTANYGYTF TGCAGCGTTTTGACCCTGACCGCTAACTATGGCTACACCTTC
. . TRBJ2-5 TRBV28 CASSLPVQHGGVTQYF TGTGCCAGCAGTTTACCGGTACAGCATGGGGGAGTGACCCAGTACTTC
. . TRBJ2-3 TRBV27 CASTRVSSTDTQYF TGTGCCAGCACGAGGGTCTCTAGCACAGATACGCAGTATTTT
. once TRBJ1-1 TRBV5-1 CASSPGTANTEAFF TGCGCCAGCAGCCCTGGGACGGCGAACACTGAAGCTTTCTTT
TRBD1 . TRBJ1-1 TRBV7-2 CASCQTRTGDTEAFF TGTGCCAGCTGCCAAACCCGGACAGGTGACACTGAAGCTTTCTTT
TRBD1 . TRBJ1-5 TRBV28 CASSLSFSGQVSSDNQPQHF TGTGCCAGCAGTTTATCCTTCTCGGGACAGGTATCTTCAGACAATCAGCCCCAGCATTTT
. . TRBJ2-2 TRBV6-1 CASSAQLGTGELFF TGTGCCAGCAGTGCGCAGTTGGGGACCGGGGAGCTGTTTTTT